The 10 T cell receptor beta chains given below trace back to one sample, sequenced in a study of response to subunit inactivated influenza vaccine. TCRdb processed the RT-PCR reads anew with MiXCR; each CDR3 protein has one entry. The table lists about 540,000 distinct CDR3 sequences, under 30% of them singletons. The same specimen was also included in a second study, on T cells expressing NK-cell markers. According to that study: 5'RACE template switching built TCR beta cDNA with unique molecular identifiers.

This material consisted of CD4+ T cells sorted from PBMCs, taken 11 to 12 days after vaccination. The receptor source for this set is a man aged 45-65 years who received an inactivated influenza vaccine.

Remarks on this clonotype: At one end, the junction sequence differs from germline, possibly due to a read error. The chain couples TRBV28 to TRBJ2-6; tentatively, D is TRBD2 (7 bases). The CDR3 is 17 amino acids. Germline V gene sequence: CDR1 MDHEN, CDR2 SYDVKM. The CDR3 DNA is TGTGCCAGCACTTTAAGGGGGGGCCTGACAGGGGCCAACGTCCTGACTTTC. Translating it yields CASTLRGGLTGANVLTF.

This clonotype was seen more than once but under ten times. V is TRBV5-4 and J is TRBJ2-7; 7 bases agree with TRBD1. This CDR3 is built from 13 residues. Germline V lookup: CDR1 SGHNT, CDR2 YYREEE (reference sequence). With V trimmed by 7 bases and J by 2 bases, 6 bases remained unmatched. In nucleotides, the CDR3 is TGTGCCAGCGGGAGACAGGGAACCTACGAGCAGTACTTC. It encodes CASGRQGTYEQYF.

This clonotype was counted between two and nine times. The chain recombines TRBV29-1 with TRBJ2-1; unclear D gene. The CDR3 has 11 amino acids. Per germline, CDR1 SQVTM and CDR2 ANQGSEA. The V and J ends lost 5 bases and 9 bases respectively, with 11 bases between them. The CDR3, as DNA: TGCAGCGTTCAGGCCGTACTTGAGCAGTTCTTC. The encoded protein is CSVQAVLEQFF.

In this sample, this clonotype turned up a few times. The chain recombines TRBV12-3 or TRBV12-4 with TRBJ2-1; D is uncertain. The CDR3 sequence is 13 residues long. V lost 7 bases and J lost 5, with 12 bases in between. CDR3 region: CASKGVVNNEQFF. The CDR3 nucleotides are TGTGCCAGCAAAGGCGTTGTCAACAATGAGCAGTTCTTC.

This clonotype was found a few times. V is TRBV7-2 and J is TRBJ2-2, with D possibly TRBD2 on 6 matching bases. CDR1 is SGHTA and CDR2 is FQGNSA in the germline V gene. CDR3 length: 13 residues. V was shortened by 5 bases and J by 6 bases, with 10 bases between the two germline ends. In DNA, the CDR3 is TGTGCCAGCAGCCCCCGGGAGCCCGGGGAGCTGTTTTTT. Protein sequence: CASSPREPGELFF.

This clonotype was found many times. The chain combines TRBV20-1 with TRBJ1-2; TRBD1 matches 9 bases. Germline V lookup: CDR1 DFQATT, CDR2 SNEGSKA (reference sequence). The CDR3 is 14 amino acids. J lost 4 bases, V lost 3 bases, and 6 bases had no gene match. The CDR3 protein is CSASPGQGGYGYTF. For the CDR3, the DNA is TGCAGTGCTAGCCCGGGACAGGGAGGCTATGGCTACACCTTC.

This clonotype was seen a few times. The V call is TRBV12-3 or TRBV12-4, the J call TRBJ2-3; D not certain. The CDR3 extends over 14 amino acids. Trimming removed 8 bases from V and 3 bases from J, with 15 bases in between. The CDR3 here is CASLAWGVTDTQYF. The DNA for the CDR3 is TGTGCCAGCTTAGCCTGGGGTGTTACAGATACGCAGTATTTT.

The chain uses TRBV29-1 and TRBJ2-3, with D possibly matching TRBD2 (6 bases). The germline V gene encodes CDR1 SQVTM and CDR2 ANQGSEA. Trimming left V 4 bases short and J 10 bases short, with 21 bases between. The CDR3 is 14 residues long. CDR3 protein: CSVGRRTGDRAQYF. For the CDR3, the DNA is TGCAGCGTTGGCAGACGAACGGGGGACCGGGCGCAGTATTTT.

V usage is TRBV4-3 and J usage is TRBJ2-3; D not resolved. The CDR3 is 15 amino acids. V was pared by 0 bases and J by 2 bases, with 9 bases between. Germline V CDR1 and CDR2: LGHNA, YSLEER. CDR3 in DNA: TGCGCCAGCAGCCAAGAAGTGGATTTCACAGATACGCAGTATTTT. This sequence encodes CASSQEVDFTDTQYF.

The rearrangement uses TRBV28 and TRBJ1-1; D not resolved. With 11 bases removed from V and 5 bases from J, the gap between germline ends came to 18 bases. CDR3 length equals 13 residues. The germline CDR1 and CDR2 sequences are MDHEN and SYDVKM. CDR3 amino acids: CAACGSPRTEAFF. For the CDR3, the DNA is TGTGCCGCCTGCGGATCGCCTAGGACTGAAGCTTTCTTT.